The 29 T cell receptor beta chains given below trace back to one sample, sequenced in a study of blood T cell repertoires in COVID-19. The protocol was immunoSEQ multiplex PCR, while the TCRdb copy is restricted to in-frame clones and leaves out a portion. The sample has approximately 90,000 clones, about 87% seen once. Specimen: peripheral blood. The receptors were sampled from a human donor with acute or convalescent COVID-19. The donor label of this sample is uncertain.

DNA for the CDR3: TGTGCCAGCAGTTTGGCCGGGGGGGCCGAGACCCAGTACTTC. This encodes CASSLAGGAETQYF. The chain carries TRBV28 and TRBJ2-5; TRBD2 matches at 8 bases. Germline-derived CDR1 and CDR2 are MDHEN and SYDVKM. With 3 bases clipped from V and 5 bases from J, the junction kept 5 bases outside the gene matches. The CDR3 sequence is 14 residues long.

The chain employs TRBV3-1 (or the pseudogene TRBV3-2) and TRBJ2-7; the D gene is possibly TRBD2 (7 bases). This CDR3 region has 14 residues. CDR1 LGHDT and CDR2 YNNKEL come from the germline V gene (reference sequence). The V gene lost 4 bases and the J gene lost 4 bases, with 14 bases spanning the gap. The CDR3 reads CASSRRGGAYEQYF. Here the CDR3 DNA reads TGTGCCAGCAGCCGCAGAGGGGGGGCGTACGAGCAGTACTTC.

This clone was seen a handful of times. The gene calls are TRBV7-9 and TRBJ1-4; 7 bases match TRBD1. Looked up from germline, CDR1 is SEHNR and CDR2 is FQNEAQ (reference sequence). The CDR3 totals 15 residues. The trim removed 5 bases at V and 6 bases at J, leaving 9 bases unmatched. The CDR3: CASSRDSPGDEKLFF. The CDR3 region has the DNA TGTGCCAGCAGCCGGGACAGCCCTGGGGATGAAAAACTGTTTTTT.

The CDR3: CASSRQGSDSPLHF. In nucleotides, the CDR3 is TGCGCCAGCAGCAGACAGGGGAGCGATTCACCCCTCCACTTT. This rearrangement joins TRBV5-1 to TRBJ1-6, with 8 bases fitting TRBD1. Trimming removed 4 bases from V and 8 bases from J; junction bases left unmatched: 5. CDR1 SGHRS and CDR2 YFSETQ come from the germline V gene. CDR3 size: 14 residues.

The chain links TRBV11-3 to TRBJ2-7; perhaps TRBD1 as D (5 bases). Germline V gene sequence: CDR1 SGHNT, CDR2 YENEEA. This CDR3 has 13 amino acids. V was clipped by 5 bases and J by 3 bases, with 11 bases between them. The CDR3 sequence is CASSLTDSYEQYF. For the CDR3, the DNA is TGTGCCAGCAGCCTAACAGACAGCTACGAGCAGTACTTC.

The CDR3 here is CAWSVLGAGGYGYTF. Here the CDR3 DNA reads TGTGCCTGGAGTGTACTCGGCGCTGGAGGCTATGGCTACACCTTC. The chain carries TRBV30 and TRBJ1-2, with D unresolved. Germline CDR1 and CDR2: GTSNPN and SVGIG (reference sequence). The V and J ends lost 0 bases and 4 bases respectively, with 15 bases between them. CDR3 length: 15 amino acids.

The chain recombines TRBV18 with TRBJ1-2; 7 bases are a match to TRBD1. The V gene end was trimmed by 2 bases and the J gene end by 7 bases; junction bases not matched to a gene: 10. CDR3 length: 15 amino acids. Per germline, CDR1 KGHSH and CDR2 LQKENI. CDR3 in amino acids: CASSPNQQGQGGYTF. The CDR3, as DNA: TGTGCCAGCTCACCAAACCAACAGGGGCAGGGTGGCTACACCTTC.

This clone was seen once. The DNA of the CDR3 is TGTGCCAGCAGCTTGGCGGGGACTAGCGGGGCCGCGATGTATTTT. Its protein is CASSLAGTSGAAMYF. This chain links TRBV5-4 with TRBJ2-3, with 13 bases that match TRBD2. CDR3 length equals 15 residues. V lost 0 bases and J lost 14; bases outside the gene matches: 9. Looked up from germline, CDR1 is SGHNT and CDR2 is YYREEE (reference sequence).

This CDR3 reads CASSWRTGGNTEAFF. The CDR3 coding sequence is TGTGCCAGCAGCTGGAGGACAGGCGGGAACACTGAAGCTTTCTTT. V is TRBV13 and J is TRBJ1-1, with 7 bases fitting TRBD1. Germline V gene sequence: CDR1 PRHDT, CDR2 FYEKMQ (reference sequence). The CDR3 is 15 amino acids. Germline trimming cut 4 bases from V and 1 base from J; bases unmatched to any gene: 6.

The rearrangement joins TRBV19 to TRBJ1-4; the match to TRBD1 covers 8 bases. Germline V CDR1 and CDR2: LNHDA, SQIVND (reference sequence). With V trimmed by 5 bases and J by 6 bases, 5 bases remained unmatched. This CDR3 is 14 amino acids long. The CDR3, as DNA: TGTGCCAGTAGTCCCGGGACAGGATATGAAAAACTGTTTTTT. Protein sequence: CASSPGTGYEKLFF.

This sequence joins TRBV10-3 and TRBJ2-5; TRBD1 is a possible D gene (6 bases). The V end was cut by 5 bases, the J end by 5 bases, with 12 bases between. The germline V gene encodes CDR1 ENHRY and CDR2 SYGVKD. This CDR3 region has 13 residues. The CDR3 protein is CAISLTGRETQYF. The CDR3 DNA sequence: TGTGCCATCAGTCTGACAGGCAGGGAGACCCAGTACTTC.

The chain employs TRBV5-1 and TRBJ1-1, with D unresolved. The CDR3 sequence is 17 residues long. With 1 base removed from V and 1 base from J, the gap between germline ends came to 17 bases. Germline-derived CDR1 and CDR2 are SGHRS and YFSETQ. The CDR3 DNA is TGCGCCAGCAGCTTGCGGAGTCTGGCGCTGGCGAACACTGAAGCTTTCTTT. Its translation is CASSLRSLALANTEAFF.

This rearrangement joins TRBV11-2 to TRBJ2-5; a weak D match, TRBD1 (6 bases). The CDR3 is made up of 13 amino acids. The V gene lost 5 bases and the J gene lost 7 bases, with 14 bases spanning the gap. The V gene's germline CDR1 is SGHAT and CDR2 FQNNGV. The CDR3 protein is CASSKGHSGTQYF. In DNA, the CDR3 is TGTGCCAGCAGCAAGGGACACTCAGGGACCCAGTACTTC.

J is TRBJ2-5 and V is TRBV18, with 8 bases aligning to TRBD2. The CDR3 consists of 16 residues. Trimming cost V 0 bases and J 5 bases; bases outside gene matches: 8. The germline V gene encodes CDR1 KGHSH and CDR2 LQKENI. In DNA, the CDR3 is TGTGCCAGCTCACCACCGTCGGGGGGGCCGAGGGAGACCCAGTACTTC. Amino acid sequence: CASSPPSGGPRETQYF.

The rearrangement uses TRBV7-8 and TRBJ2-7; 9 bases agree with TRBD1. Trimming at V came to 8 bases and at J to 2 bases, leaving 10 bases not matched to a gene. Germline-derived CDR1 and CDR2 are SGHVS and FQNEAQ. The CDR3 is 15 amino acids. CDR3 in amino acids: CASATSTGGAYEQYF. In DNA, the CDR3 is TGTGCCAGCGCCACATCGACAGGGGGTGCCTACGAGCAGTACTTC.

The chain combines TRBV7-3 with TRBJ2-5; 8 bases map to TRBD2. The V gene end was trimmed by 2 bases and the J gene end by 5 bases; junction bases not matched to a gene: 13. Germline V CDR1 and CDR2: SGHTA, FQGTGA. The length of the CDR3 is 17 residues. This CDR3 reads CASSLRASGPKGETQYF. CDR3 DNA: TGTGCCAGCAGCTTACGGGCTAGCGGGCCAAAGGGGGAGACCCAGTACTTC.

CDR3: CASSSTGGLSYEQYF. For the CDR3, the DNA is TGTGCCAGCAGCTCGACAGGGGGCTTATCCTACGAGCAGTACTTC. The chain links TRBV27 to TRBJ2-7; 10 bases agree with TRBD1. The CDR3 has 15 residues. Germline-derived CDR1 and CDR2 are MNHEY and SMNVEV (reference sequence). Trimming cost V 6 bases and J 1 base; bases outside gene matches: 6.

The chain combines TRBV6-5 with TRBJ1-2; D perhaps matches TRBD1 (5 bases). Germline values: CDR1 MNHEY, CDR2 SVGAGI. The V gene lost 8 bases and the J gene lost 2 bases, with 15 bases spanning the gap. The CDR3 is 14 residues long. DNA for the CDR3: TGTGCCAGCGAGGAAGGGGCGCCCAACTATGGCTACACCTTC. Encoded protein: CASEEGAPNYGYTF.

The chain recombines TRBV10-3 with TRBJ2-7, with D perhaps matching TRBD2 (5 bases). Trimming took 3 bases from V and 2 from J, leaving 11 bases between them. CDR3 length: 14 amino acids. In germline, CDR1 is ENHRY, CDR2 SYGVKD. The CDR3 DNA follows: TGTGCCATCAGTGAATTGGAGGAGACCTACGAGCAGTACTTC. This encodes CAISELEETYEQYF.

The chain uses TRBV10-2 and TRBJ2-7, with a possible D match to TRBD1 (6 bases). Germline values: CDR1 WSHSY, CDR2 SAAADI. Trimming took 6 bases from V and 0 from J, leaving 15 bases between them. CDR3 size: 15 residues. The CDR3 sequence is CASRLTGMSSYEQYF. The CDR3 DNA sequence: TGCGCCAGCAGGCTCACAGGGATGAGCTCCTACGAGCAGTACTTC.

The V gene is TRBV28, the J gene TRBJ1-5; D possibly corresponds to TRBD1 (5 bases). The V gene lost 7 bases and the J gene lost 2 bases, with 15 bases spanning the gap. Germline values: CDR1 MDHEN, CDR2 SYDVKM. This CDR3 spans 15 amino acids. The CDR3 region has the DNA TGTGCCAGCATCTTGGGGGGAGGAGGCAATCAGCCCCAGCATTTT. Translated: CASILGGGGNQPQHF.

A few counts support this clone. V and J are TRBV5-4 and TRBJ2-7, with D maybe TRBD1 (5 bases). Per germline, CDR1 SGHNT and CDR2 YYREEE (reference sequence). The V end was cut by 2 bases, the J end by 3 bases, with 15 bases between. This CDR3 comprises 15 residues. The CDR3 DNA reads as TGTGCCAGCAGCTTTAGGCCCGACAGATACTACGAGCAGTACTTC. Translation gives CASSFRPDRYYEQYF. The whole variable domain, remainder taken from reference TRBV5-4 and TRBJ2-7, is ETGVTQSPTHLIKTRGQQVTLRCSSQSGHNTVSWYQQALGQGPQFIFQYYREEENGRGNFPPRFSGLQFPNYSSELNVNALELDDSALYLCASSFRPDRYYEQYFGPGTRLTVT.

The CDR3 DNA reads TGTGCCAGCAGCCTAGGTTCAGGGCTGGGATCCTATGGCTACACCTTC. Its protein product is CASSLGSGLGSYGYTF. This chain links TRBV7-8 with TRBJ1-2, with D tentatively TRBD1 (5 bases). This CDR3 contains 16 residues. Germline values: CDR1 SGHVS, CDR2 FQNEAQ. V was cut by 5 bases and J by 4 bases, with 20 bases left in between.

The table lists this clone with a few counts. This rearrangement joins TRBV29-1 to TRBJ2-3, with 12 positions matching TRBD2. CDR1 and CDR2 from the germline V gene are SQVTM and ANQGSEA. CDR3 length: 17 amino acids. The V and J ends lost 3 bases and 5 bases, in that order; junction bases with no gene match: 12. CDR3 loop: CSVEGDRTSGARDTQYF. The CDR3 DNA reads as TGCAGCGTTGAGGGGGACCGGACTAGCGGGGCCCGAGATACGCAGTATTTT.

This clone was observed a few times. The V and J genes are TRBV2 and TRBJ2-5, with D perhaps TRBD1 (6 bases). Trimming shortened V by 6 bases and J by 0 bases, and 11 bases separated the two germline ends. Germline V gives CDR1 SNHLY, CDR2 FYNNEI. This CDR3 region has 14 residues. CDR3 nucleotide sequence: TGTGCCAGCAGGAAGGACAGCAACCAAGAGACCCAGTACTTC. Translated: CASRKDSNQETQYF.

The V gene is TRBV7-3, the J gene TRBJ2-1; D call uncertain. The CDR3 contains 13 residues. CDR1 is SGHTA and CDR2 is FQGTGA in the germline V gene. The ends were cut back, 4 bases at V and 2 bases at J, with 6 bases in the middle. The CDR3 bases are TGTGCCAGCAGCTCAGGCACCTACAATGAGCAGTTCTTC. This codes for CASSSGTYNEQFF.

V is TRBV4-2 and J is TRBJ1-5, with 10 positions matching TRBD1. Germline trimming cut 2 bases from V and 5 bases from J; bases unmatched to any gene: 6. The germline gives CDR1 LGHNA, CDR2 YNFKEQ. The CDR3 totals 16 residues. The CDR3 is CASSQKGTGDYQPQHF. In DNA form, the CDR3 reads TGTGCCAGCAGCCAAAAAGGGACAGGGGACTATCAGCCCCAGCATTTT.

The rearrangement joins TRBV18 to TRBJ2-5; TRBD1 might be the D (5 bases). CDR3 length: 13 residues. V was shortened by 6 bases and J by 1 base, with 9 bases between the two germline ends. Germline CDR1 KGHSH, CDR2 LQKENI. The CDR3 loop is CASSVGAQETQYF. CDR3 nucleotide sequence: TGTGCCAGCTCCGTAGGGGCCCAAGAGACCCAGTACTTC.

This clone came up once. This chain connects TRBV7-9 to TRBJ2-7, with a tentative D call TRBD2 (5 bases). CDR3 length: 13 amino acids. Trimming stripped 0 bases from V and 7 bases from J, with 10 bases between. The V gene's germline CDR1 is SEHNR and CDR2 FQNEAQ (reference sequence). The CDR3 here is CASSLAAGGEQYF. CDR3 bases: TGTGCCAGCAGCTTAGCGGCGGGCGGGGAGCAGTACTTC.